This record looks at one TCR beta chain sequence and its context. Its recognized antigen is unknown. No base-level quality is on record; no much larger clone is a single base apart. This sample is part of a study of T cell responses to AZD1222 COVID-19 vaccine (dated by TCRdb to about 2021). Background on the whole study: Because spike-specific TCR depth and breadth did not differ between the two schedules, AZD1222 recipients who got a second dose at roughly 4 weeks were pooled with those who got a second dose at roughly 12 weeks. A total of around 240 trial participants underwent TCR sequencing, of whom some 200 had received two doses of AZD1222 and roughly 26 had received two doses of the MenACWY control vaccine. Trial participants were enrolled by age into subgroups of 18-55, 56-69 and 70-plus years, and about 150, 27 and 61 TCR-sequenced participants, respectively, were included in these subgroups.

The CDR3 regions of human TCRbeta chains were analyzed by immunosequencing. The study's processing was this. TCRs in the repertoires were compared against a reference library of SARS-CoV-2-specific TCRs that had been generated with the MIRA antigen-specificity platform. Breadth meant the fraction of unique TCRs that were SARS-CoV-2-associated, whereas depth meant the fraction of total T cells that were SARS-CoV-2-associated. Using the MIRA data, every spike-specific TCR was mapped to the spike region that the TCR reacted to and assigned to either a CD4 or a CD8 class. Log10-transformed breadth and depth values were compared by one-way ANOVA with Sidak's multiple comparisons tests. This is the immuneACCESS table as TCRdb keeps it, with only in-frame sequences that have V and J called. A part of the clones is gone; compared with another copy, unresolved V genes explain less than half, and the rest is unexplained. V and J calls and clone size are those listed in that table; D and trimming were worked out from the DNA. This sample has about 140,000 clones in its table, and around 90% of those were observed once. Jointly, the top ten make up approximately 3% of the sample.

The germline V gene yields MGHRA for CDR1 and YSYEKL for CDR2. Including cysteine and phenylalanine, the CDR3 has 13 amino acids. Only the CDR3 region is kept as DNA, spanning 39 bases read in frame from base 1. V is clipped by 3 bases and J by 5 bases, and the sequence between their germline boundaries is 11 bases long. The time point label on this specimen signifies: baseline before first vaccination. Samples from vaccinated people were obtained from the UK trials COV001 and COV002, which included a single-blind randomized controlled phase 2/3 trial of AZD1222 (ChAdOx1 nCoV-19) in healthy adults. Trial participant PBMC samples were collected at day 0 and day 28 after the second dose for TCRbeta chain sequencing. General findings and caveats noted by the study authors: Only five to seven AZD1222 recipients were SARS-CoV-2 seropositive at baseline, limiting conclusions about previously exposed vaccinees. Reportedly, almost half of the unique spike-specific TCRs recognized epitopes lying outside the regions that are mutated in the B.1.351 and B.1.1.7 variants. The 56-69-year group was small, and its depth increase did not reach significance, likely because of low power. After two AZD1222 doses, both the breadth and the depth of spike-specific TCRs were significantly higher than at day 0 and than in MenACWY recipients. Participants were mostly white British and included more females than males, and it was suggested by the authors that clonal diversity may have been underestimated. Because no day 14 peak-response samples were available, repertoires were characterized only after the peak T cell response. The whole spike protein was spanned by vaccine-associated CD4 TCRs, and dominant responses were seen in regions 160-218 and 743-854.

The sequencing used peripheral blood, collected on day 0 of AZD1222 vaccination. This TCR came from an adult in good health. Recombination linked TRBV4-1 to TRBJ2-7; no D gene is confidently identified. The DNA reads TGCGCCAGCAGCCAGAGTAGGTTCGACGAGCAGTACTTC. Its translation is CASSQSRFDEQYF.